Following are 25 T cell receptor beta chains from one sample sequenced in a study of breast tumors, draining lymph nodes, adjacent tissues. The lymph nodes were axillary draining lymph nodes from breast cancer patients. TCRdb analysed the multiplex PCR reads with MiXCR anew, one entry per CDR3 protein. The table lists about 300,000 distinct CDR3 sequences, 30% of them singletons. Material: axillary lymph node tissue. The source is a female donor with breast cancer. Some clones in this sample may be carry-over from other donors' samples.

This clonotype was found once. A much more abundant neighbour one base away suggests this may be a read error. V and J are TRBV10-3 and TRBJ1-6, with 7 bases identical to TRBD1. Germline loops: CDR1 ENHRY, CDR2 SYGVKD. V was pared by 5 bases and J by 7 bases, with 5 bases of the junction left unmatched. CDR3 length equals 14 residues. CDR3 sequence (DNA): TGTGCCATCAGTTCGTGGACAGGAAATTCACCCCTCCACTTT. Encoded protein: CAISSWTGNSPLHF.

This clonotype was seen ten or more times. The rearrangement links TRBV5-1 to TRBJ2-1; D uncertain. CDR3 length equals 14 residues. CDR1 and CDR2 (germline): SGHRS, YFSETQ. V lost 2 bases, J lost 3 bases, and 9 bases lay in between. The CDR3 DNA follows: TGCGCCAGCAGCTTAGGGCAAAACTACAATGAGCAGTTCTTC. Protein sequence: CASSLGQNYNEQFF.

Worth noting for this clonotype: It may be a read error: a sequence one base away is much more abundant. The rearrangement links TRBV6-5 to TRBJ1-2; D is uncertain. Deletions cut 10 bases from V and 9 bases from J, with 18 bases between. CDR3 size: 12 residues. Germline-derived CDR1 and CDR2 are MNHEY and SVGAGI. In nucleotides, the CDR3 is TGTGCCAACACACCTGCTCAAGGGAGCTACACCTTC. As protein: CANTPAQGSYTF.

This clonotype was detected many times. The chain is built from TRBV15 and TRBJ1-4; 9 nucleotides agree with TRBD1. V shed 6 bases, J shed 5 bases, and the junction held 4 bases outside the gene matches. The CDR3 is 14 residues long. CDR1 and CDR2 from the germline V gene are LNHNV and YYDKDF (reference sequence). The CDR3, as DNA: TGTGCCACCAGACAGGACAGGGGCAATGAAAAACTGTTTTTT. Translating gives CATRQDRGNEKLFF.

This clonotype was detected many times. The CDR3 coding sequence is TGTGCCAGCAGCACGGACAGGGTCAGTGAAAAACTGTTTTTT. As protein: CASSTDRVSEKLFF. This chain links TRBV7-8 with TRBJ1-4; 8 bases align to TRBD1. Unmatched junction bases numbered 6, after V lost 5 bases and J lost 7 bases. Germline CDR1 reads SGHVS; CDR2 reads FQNEAQ. The CDR3 loop spans 14 amino acids.

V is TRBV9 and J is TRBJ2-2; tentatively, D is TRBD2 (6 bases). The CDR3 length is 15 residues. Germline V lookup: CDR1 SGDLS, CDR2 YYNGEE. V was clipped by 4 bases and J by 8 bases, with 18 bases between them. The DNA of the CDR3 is TGTGCCAGCAGCCCTAACTGGGGGGAAACGGGGGAGCTGTTTTTT. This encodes CASSPNWGETGELFF.

The CDR3 DNA sequence: TGTGCCAGCAGACTAAAGACTAGCGGGAGTACCTACGAGCAGTACTTC. This gives the protein CASRLKTSGSTYEQYF. This sequence joins TRBV27 and TRBJ2-7; TRBD2 aligns across 12 bases. There are 16 residues in the CDR3. Germline V lookup: CDR1 MNHEY, CDR2 SMNVEV (reference sequence). V shed 6 bases and J 2 bases; nucleotides not matched to a gene: 8.

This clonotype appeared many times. The CDR3 DNA reads TGTGCCACCAGCAGAGATGTCCTCGGGGCCAACGTCCTGACTTTC. This sequence encodes CATSRDVLGANVLTF. This chain joins TRBV15 and TRBJ2-6; no reliable D call. The CDR3 has 15 residues. Looked up from germline, CDR1 is LNHNV and CDR2 is YYDKDF (reference sequence). Trimming cost V 0 bases and J 4 bases, with 7 bases left between them.

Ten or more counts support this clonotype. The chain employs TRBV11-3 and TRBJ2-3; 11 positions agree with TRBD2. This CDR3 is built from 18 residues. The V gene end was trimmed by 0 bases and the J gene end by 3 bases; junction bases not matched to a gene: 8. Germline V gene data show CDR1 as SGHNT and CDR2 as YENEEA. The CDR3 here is CASSLDRRLAGGTDTQYF. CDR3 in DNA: TGTGCCAGCAGCTTAGATCGTCGTTTAGCGGGAGGGACAGATACGCAGTATTTT.

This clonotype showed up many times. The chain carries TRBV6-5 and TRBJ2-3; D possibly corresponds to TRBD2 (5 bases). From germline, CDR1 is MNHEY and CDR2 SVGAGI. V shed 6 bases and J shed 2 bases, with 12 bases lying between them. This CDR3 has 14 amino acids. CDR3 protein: CASRSGSLTDTQYF. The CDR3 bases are TGTGCCAGCAGATCGGGATCCCTCACAGATACGCAGTATTTT.

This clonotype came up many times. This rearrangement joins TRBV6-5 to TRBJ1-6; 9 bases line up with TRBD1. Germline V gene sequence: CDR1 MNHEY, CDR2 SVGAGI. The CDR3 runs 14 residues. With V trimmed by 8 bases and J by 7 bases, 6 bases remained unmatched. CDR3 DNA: TGTGCCAGCTTCCGGGGACAGGGCAATTCACCCCTCCACTTT. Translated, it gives CASFRGQGNSPLHF.

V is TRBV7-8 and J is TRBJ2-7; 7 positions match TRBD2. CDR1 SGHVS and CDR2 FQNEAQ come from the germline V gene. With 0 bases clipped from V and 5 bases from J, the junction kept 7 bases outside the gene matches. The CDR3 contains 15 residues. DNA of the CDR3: TGTGCCAGCAGCTTAGCGGCGGGACTACCCAACGAGCAGTACTTC. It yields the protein CASSLAAGLPNEQYF.

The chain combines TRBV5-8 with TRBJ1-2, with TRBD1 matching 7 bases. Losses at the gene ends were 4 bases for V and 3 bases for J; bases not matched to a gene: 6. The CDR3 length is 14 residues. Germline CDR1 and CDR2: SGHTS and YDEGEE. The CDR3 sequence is CASSLDGTDYGYTF. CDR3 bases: TGTGCCAGCAGCCTTGACGGGACAGACTATGGCTACACCTTC.

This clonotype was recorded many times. CDR3 nucleotides: TGTGCCAGCAGCTTAGCGGGGGTCTTAGGGGACACCTACGAGCAGTACTTC. Protein: CASSLAGVLGDTYEQYF. The chain recombines TRBV7-9 with TRBJ2-7; D is possibly TRBD1 (6 bases). The CDR3 totals 17 residues. V shed 0 bases and J shed 2 bases, with 17 bases lying between them. The germline V gene has CDR1 SEHNR and CDR2 FQNEAQ (reference sequence).

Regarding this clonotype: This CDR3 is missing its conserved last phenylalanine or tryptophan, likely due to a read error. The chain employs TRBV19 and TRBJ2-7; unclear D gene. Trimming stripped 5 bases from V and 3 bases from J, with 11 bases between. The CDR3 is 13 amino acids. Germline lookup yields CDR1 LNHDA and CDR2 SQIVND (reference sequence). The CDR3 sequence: CASSPRSVYEQYS. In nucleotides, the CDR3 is TGTGCCAGTAGTCCACGCTCCGTCTACGAGCAGTACTCC.

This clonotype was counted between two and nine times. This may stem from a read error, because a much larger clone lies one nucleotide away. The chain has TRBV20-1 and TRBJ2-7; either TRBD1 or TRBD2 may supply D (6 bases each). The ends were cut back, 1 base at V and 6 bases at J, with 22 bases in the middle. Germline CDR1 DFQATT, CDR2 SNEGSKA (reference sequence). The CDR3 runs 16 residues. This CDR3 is CSARVGSRGPSSEQYF. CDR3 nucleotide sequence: TGCAGTGCTAGAGTAGGATCCCGGGGGCCGTCGTCCGAGCAGTACTTC.

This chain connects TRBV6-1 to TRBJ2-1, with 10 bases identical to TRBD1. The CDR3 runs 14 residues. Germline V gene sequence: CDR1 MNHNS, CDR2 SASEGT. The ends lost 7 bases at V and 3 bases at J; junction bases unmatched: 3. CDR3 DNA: TGTGCCAGCACTGGGACAGGGGTCTACAATGAGCAGTTCTTC. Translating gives CASTGTGVYNEQFF.

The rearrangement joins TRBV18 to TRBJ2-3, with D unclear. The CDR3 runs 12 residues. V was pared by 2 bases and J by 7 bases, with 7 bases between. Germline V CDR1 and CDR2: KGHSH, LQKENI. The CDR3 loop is CASSPNPNTQYF. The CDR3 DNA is TGTGCCAGCTCACCAAACCCCAATACGCAGTATTTT.

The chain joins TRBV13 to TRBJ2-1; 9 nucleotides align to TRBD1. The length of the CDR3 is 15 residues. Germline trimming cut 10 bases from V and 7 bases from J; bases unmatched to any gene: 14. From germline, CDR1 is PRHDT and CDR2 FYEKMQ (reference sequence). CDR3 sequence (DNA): TGTGCCACCACCGCAGGGACAGGGCTCTTAAATGAGCAGTTCTTC. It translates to CATTAGTGLLNEQFF.

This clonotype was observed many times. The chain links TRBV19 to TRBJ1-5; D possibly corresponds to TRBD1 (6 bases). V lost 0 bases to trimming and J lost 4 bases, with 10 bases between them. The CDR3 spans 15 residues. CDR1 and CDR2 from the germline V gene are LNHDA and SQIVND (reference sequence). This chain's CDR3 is CASSIEDSVNQPQHF. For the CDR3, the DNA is TGTGCCAGTAGTATAGAGGACAGCGTTAATCAGCCCCAGCATTTT.

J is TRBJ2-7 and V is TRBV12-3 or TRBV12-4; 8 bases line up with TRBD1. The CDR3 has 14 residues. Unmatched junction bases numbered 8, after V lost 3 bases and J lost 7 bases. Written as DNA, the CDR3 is TGTGCCAGCAGTTTTCAGCCTACAGGGGGAGAGCAGTACTTC. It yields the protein CASSFQPTGGEQYF.

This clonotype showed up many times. The CDR3 region is CATSTGTIADTQYF. CDR3 sequence (DNA): TGTGCCACCAGCACTGGGACTATCGCAGATACGCAGTATTTT. The chain recombines TRBV15 with TRBJ2-3; the match to TRBD2 covers 7 bases. Germline V gives CDR1 LNHNV, CDR2 YYDKDF (reference sequence). This CDR3 comprises 14 residues. V shed 4 bases and J 4 bases; nucleotides not matched to a gene: 5.

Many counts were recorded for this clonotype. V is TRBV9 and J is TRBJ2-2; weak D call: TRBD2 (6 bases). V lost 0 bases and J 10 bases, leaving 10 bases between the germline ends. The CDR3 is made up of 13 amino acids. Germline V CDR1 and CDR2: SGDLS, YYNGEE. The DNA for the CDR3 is TGTGCCAGCAGCGTAGGGGGAGGCCCGGAGCTGTTTTTT. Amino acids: CASSVGGGPELFF.

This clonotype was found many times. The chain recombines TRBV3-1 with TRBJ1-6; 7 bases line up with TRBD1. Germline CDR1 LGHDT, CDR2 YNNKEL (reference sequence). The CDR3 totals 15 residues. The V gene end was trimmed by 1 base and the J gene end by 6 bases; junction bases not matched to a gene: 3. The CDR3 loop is CASSQGEGANSPLHF. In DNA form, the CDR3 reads TGTGCCAGCAGCCAAGGGGAGGGGGCTAATTCACCCCTCCACTTT.

The DNA of the CDR3 is TGTGCCAGCAGCACGGGACGGAGTCGGACCTACAATGAGCAGTTCTTC. Its translation: CASSTGRSRTYNEQFF. The chain links TRBV27 to TRBJ2-1; either TRBD1 or TRBD2 may fit D (5 bases each). In germline, CDR1 is MNHEY, CDR2 SMNVEV (reference sequence). V gave up 6 bases and J gave up 2 bases, with 17 bases separating them. The CDR3 is 16 residues long.